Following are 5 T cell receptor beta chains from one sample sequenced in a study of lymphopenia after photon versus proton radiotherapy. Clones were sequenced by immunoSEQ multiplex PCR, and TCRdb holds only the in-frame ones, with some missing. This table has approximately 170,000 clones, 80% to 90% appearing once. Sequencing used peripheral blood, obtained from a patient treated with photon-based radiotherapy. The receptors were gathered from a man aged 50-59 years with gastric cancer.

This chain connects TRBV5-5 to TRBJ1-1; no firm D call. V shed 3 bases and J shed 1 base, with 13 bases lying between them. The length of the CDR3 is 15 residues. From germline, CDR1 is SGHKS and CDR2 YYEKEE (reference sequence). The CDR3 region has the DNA TGTGCCAGCAGCTCCTCGACCGGTGAGAACACTGAAGCTTTCTTT. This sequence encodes CASSSSTGENTEAFF.

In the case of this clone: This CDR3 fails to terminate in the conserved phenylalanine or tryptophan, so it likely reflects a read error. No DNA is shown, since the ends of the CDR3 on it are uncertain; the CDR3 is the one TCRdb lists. CDR3 in amino acids: CSATLPGAS. J is TRBJ1-2 and V is TRBV20-1. Termini included, the CDR3 measures 9 amino acids. Per germline, CDR1 DFQATT and CDR2 SNEGSKA (reference sequence).

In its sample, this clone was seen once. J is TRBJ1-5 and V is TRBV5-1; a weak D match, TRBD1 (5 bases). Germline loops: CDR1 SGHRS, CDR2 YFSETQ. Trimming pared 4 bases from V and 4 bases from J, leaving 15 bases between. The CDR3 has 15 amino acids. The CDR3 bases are TGCGCCAGCAGCCCCGGGGGGGTCAGGAATCAGCCCCAGCATTTT. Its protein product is CASSPGGVRNQPQHF.

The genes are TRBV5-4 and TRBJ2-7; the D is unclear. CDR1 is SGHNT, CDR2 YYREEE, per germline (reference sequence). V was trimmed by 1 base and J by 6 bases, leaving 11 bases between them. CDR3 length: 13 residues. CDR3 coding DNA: TGTGCCAGCAGCTTGCCCCTCGCTACCGAGCAGTACTTC. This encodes CASSLPLATEQYF.

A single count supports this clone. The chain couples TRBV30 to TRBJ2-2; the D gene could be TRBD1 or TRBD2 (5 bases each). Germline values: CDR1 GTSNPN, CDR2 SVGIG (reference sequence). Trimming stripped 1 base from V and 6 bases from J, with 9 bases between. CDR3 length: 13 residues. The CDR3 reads CAWSGGTAGELFF. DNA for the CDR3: TGTGCCTGGAGTGGGGGGACCGCCGGGGAGCTGTTTTTT. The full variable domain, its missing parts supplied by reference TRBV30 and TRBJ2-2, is SQTIHQWPATLVQPVGSPLSLECTVEGTSNPNLYWYRQAAGRGLQLLFYSVGIGQISSEVPQNLSASRPQDRQFILSSKKLLLSDSGFYLCAWSGGTAGELFFGEGSRLTVL.